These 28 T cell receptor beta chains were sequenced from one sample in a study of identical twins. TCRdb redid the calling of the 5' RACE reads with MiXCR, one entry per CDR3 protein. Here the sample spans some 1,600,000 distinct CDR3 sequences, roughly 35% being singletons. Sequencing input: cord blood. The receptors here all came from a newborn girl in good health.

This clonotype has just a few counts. The CDR3 nucleotides are TGTGCCAGCGAATTGGACAGAAACTCCTATAATTCACCCCTCCACTTT. Its translation is CASELDRNSYNSPLHF. The chain has TRBV28 and TRBJ1-6, with D perhaps matching TRBD1 (6 bases). Trimming cost V 8 bases and J 0 bases, with 14 bases left between them. The germline CDR1 and CDR2 sequences are MDHEN and SYDVKM. The CDR3 totals 16 residues.

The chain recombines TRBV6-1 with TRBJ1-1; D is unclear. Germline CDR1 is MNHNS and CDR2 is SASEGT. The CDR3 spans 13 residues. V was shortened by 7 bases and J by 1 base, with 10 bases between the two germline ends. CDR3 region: CASTKDPNTEAFF. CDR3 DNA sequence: TGTGCCAGCACCAAAGACCCGAACACTGAAGCTTTCTTT.

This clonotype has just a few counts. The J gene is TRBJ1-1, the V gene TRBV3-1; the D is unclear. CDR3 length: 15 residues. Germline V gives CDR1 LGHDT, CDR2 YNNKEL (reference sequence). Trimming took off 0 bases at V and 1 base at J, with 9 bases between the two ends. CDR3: CASSQEPSGNTEAFF. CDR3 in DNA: TGTGCCAGCAGCCAAGAACCTTCCGGGAACACTGAAGCTTTCTTT.

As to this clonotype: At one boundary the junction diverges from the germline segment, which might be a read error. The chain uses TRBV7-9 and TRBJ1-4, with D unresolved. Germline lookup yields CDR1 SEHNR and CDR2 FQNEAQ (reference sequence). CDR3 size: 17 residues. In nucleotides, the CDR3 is TGTGCCAGCGGCTTCCCATCGGGGAGGCCCACTAATGAAAAACTGTTTTTT. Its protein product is CASGFPSGRPTNEKLFF.

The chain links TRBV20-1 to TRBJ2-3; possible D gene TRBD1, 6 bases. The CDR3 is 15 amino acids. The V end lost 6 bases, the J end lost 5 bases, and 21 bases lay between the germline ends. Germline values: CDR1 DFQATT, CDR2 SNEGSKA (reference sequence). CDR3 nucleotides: TGCAGTGCCACTCCGGGACACACGGGGAAAGATACGCAGTATTTT. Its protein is CSATPGHTGKDTQYF.

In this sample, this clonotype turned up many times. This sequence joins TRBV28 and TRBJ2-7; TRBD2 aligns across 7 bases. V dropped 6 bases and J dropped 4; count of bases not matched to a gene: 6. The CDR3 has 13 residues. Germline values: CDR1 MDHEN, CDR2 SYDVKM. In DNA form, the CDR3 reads TGTGCCAGCAGCGGGACTACCGTTTACGAGCAGTACTTC. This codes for CASSGTTVYEQYF. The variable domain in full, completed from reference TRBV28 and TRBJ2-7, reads DVKVTQSSRYLVKRTGEKVFLECVQDMDHENMFWYRQDPGLGLRLIYFSYDVKMKEKGDIPEGYSVSREKKERFSLILESASTNQTSMYLCASSGTTVYEQYFGPGTRLTVT.

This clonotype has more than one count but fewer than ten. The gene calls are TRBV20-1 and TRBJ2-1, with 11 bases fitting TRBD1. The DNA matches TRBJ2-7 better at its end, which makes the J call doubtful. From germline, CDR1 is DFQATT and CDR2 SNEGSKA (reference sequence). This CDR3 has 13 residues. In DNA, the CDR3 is TGCAGTGCTAGAGGGACAGGGGGCAATGAGCAGTACTTC. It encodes CSARGTGGNEQYF.

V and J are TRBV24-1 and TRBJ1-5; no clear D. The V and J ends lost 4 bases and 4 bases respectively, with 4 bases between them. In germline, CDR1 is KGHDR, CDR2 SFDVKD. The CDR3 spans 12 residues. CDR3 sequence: CATSEANQPQHF. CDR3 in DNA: TGTGCCACCAGTGAGGCTAATCAGCCCCAGCATTTT.

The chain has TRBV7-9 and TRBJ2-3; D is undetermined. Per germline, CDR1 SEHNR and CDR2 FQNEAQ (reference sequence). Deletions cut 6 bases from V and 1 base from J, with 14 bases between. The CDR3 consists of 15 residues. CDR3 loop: CASSSGSLGTDTQYF. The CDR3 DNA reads TGTGCCAGCAGTAGTGGATCACTCGGCACAGATACGCAGTATTTT.

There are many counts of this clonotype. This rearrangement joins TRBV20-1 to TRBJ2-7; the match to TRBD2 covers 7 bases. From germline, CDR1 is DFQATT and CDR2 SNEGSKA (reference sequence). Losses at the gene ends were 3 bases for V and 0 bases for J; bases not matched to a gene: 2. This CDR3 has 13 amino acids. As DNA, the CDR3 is TGCAGTGCTAGGAGGACTAGCTCCTACGAGCAGTACTTC. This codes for CSARRTSSYEQYF.

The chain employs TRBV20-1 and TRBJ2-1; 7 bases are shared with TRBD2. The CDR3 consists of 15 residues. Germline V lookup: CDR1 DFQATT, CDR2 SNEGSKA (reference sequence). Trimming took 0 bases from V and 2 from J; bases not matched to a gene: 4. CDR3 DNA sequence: TGCAGTGCTAGAGAGTGGGAGGGCGCCTACAATGAGCAGTTCTTC. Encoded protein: CSAREWEGAYNEQFF.

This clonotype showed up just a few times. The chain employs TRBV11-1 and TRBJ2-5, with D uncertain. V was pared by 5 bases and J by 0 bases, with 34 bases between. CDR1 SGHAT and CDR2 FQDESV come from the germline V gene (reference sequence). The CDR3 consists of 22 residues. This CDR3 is CASSKRGAFFSIRPKNQETQYF. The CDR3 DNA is TGTGCCAGCAGCAAGCGAGGCGCCTTCTTCTCGATAAGACCAAAAAACCAAGAGACCCAGTACTTC.

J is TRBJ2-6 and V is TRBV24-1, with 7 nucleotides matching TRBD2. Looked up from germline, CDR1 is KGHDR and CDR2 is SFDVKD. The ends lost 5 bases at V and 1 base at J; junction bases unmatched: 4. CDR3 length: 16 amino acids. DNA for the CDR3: TGTGCCACCAGTGCCTCGGGGGGATCTGGGGCCAACGTCCTGACTTTC. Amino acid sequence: CATSASGGSGANVLTF.

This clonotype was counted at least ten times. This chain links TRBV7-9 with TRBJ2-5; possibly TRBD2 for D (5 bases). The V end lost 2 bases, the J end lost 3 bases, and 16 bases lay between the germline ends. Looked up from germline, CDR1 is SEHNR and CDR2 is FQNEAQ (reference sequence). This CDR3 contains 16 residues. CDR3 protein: CASSLSPLGNKETQYF. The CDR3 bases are TGTGCCAGCAGCTTAAGTCCACTAGGCAACAAAGAGACCCAGTACTTC.

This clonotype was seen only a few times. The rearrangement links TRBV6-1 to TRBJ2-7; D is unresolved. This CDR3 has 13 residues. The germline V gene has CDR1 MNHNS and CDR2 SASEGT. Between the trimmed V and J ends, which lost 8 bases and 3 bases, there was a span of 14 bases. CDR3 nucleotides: TGTGCCAGCTTAGGGTACAGTTACTACGAGCAGTACTTC. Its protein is CASLGYSYYEQYF.

The CDR3 nucleotides are TGTGCCAGCAAACACCCCGCGAACACCGGGGAGCTGTTTTTT. It encodes CASKHPANTGELFF. The V and J genes are TRBV25-1 and TRBJ2-2; unclear D gene. The CDR3 runs to 14 residues. Germline V CDR1 and CDR2: MGHDK, SYGVNS. The V end was cut by 7 bases, the J end by 0 bases, with 9 bases between.

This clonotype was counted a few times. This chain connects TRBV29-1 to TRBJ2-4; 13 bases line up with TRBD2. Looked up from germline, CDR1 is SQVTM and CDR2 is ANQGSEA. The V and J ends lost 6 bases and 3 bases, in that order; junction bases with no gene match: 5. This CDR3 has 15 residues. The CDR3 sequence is CSVYTSGGVKNIQYF. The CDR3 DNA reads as TGCAGCGTCTATACTAGCGGGGGGGTCAAAAACATTCAGTACTTC.

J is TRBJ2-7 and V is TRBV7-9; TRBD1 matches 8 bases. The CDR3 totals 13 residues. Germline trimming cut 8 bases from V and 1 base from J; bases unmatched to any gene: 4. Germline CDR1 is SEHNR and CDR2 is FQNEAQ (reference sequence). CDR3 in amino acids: CASRQGMSYEQYF. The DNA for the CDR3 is TGTGCCAGCCGACAGGGGATGTCCTACGAGCAGTACTTC.

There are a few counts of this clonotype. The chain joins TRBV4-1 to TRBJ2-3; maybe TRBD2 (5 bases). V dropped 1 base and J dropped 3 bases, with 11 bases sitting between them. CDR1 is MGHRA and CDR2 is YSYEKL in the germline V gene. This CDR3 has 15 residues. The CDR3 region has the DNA TGCGCCAGCAGCCAAGGCGTAAGAGGGACAGATACGCAGTATTTT. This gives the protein CASSQGVRGTDTQYF.

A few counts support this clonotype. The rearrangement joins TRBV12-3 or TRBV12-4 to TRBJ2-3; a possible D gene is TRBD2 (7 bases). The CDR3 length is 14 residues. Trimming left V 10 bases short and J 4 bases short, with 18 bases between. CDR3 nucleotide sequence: TGTGCCACCCAAAGCACGGGGGGCCCAGATACGCAGTATTTT. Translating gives CATQSTGGPDTQYF.

This CDR3 reads CASRPFEGGRGGELFF. The DNA of the CDR3 is TGTGCCAGCAGGCCCTTTGAGGGGGGGCGAGGCGGGGAGCTGTTTTTT. The rearrangement links TRBV6-6 to TRBJ2-2; possibly TRBD2 for D (7 bases). V dropped 6 bases and J dropped 7 bases, with 21 bases sitting between them. Germline assignment: CDR1 MNHNY and CDR2 SVGAGI (reference sequence). The CDR3 totals 16 residues.

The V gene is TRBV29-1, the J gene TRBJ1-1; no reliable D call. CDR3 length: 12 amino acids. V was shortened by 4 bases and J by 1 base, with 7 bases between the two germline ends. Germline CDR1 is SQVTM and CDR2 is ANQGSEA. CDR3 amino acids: CSVGWGNTEAFF. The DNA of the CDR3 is TGCAGCGTTGGGTGGGGGAACACTGAAGCTTTCTTT.

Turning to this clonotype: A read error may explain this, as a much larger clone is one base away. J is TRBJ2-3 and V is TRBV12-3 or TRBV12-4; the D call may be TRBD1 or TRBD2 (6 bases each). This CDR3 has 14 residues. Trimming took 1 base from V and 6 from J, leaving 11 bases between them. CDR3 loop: CASSLGGTWDTQYF. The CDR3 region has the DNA TGTGCCAGCAGTTTAGGCGGGACATGGGATACGCAGTATTTT.

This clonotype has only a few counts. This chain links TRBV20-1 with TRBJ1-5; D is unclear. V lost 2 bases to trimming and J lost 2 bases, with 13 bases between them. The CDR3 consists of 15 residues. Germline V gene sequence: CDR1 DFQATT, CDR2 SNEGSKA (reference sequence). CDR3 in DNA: TGCAGTGCTAGAAGTGGCCCGTCAGGCAATCAGCCCCAGCATTTT. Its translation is CSARSGPSGNQPQHF.

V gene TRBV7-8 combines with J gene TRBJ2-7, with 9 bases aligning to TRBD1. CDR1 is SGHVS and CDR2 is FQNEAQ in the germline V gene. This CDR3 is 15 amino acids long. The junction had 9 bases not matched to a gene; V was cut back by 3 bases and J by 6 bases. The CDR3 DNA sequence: TGTGCCAGCAGCTTCAGTCGGGACAGGGTCGGCGAGCAGTACTTC. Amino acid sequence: CASSFSRDRVGEQYF.

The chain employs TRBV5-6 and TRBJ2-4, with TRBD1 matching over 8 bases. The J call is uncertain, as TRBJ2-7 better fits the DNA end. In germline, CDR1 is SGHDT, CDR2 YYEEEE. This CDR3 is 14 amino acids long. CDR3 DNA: TGTGCCAGCGGCTGGGTGGCAGGGGGCGGCGAGCAGTACTTC. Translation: CASGWVAGGGEQYF.

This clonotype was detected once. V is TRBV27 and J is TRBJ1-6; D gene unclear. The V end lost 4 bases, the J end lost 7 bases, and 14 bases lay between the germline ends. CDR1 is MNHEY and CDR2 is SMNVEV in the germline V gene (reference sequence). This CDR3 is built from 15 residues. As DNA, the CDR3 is TGTGCCAGCAGTTCACGGGCCCGGAGGAATTCACCCCTCCACTTT. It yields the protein CASSSRARRNSPLHF.

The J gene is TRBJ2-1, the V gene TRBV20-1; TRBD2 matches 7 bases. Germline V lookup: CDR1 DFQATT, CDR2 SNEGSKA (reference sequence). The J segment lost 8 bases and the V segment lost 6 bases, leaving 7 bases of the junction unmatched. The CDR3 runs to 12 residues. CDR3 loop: CSAPTSWDEQFF. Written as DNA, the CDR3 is TGCAGTGCCCCGACTAGCTGGGATGAGCAGTTCTTC.